Following are 15 T cell receptor beta chains from one sample sequenced in a study of blood T cell repertoires in COVID-19. Produced via immunoSEQ multiplex PCR; TCRdb's table is partial and in-frame only. Found here are under 85,000 clones, approximately 91% of them singletons; the top ten hold 5.5% to 7.5%. Sequenced: peripheral blood. The receptors stem from a man between 65 and 79 years old with acute or convalescent COVID-19.

The rearrangement uses TRBV5-1 and TRBJ2-3; perhaps TRBD2 as D (5 bases). Germline lookup yields CDR1 SGHRS and CDR2 YFSETQ. Trimming left V 4 bases short and J 4 bases short, with 13 bases between. The CDR3 has 14 residues. The CDR3 reads CASSPGWGPDTQYF. The CDR3 nucleotides read TGCGCCAGCAGCCCGGGGTGGGGTCCAGATACGCAGTATTTT.

J is TRBJ2-3 and V is TRBV9, with D possibly matching TRBD1 (6 bases). Trimming removed 0 bases at V and 0 bases at J, with 14 bases between. This CDR3 spans 17 amino acids. The germline CDR1 and CDR2 sequences are SGDLS and YYNGEE. CDR3 sequence (DNA): TGTGCCAGCAGCGTAGGTAGACGGGACATTAGCACAGATACGCAGTATTTT. Translating gives CASSVGRRDISTDTQYF.

This chain connects TRBV4-1 to TRBJ2-1; 12 bases align to TRBD2. The V gene's germline CDR1 is MGHRA and CDR2 YSYEKL. V shed 0 bases, J shed 3 bases, and the junction held 3 bases outside the gene matches. The CDR3 totals 17 residues. The CDR3 reads CASSQEGLAGHYNEQFF. The CDR3 DNA is TGCGCCAGCAGCCAAGAAGGACTAGCGGGACACTACAATGAGCAGTTCTTC.

V gene TRBV2 combines with J gene TRBJ2-3, with 9 bases that match TRBD1. J lost 2 bases, V lost 7 bases, and 4 bases had no gene match. The V gene's germline CDR1 is SNHLY and CDR2 FYNNEI. The CDR3 is made up of 14 amino acids. CDR3 nucleotides: TGTGCCAGCAAGGGGGACAGGGTCACAGATACGCAGTATTTT. This sequence encodes CASKGDRVTDTQYF.

The rearrangement joins TRBV19 to TRBJ2-2; 8 nucleotides align to TRBD1. Per the germline V gene, CDR1 is LNHDA and CDR2 is SQIVND (reference sequence). V trimming: 9 bases; J trimming: 3 bases; junction bases outside the gene matches: 3. The CDR3 has 13 residues. The CDR3 DNA reads as TGTGCCAGCAACAGGGGGTACACCGGGGAGCTGTTTTTT. As protein: CASNRGYTGELFF.

There are a few counts of this clone. J is TRBJ1-2 and V is TRBV3-1 (or the pseudogene TRBV3-2), with D possibly being TRBD1 (6 bases). CDR3 length: 15 residues. Germline V CDR1 and CDR2: LGHDT, YNNKEL (reference sequence). V was trimmed by 4 bases and J by 2 bases, leaving 14 bases between them. The chain's CDR3 is CASSPTPTGNYGYTF. CDR3 nucleotide sequence: TGTGCCAGCAGCCCTACTCCGACAGGCAACTATGGCTACACCTTC.

The chain recombines TRBV9 with TRBJ2-2; no reliable D call. The CDR3 contains 14 residues. V gave up 0 bases and J gave up 8 bases, with 11 bases separating them. Germline CDR1 SGDLS, CDR2 YYNGEE. Here the CDR3 reads CASSVVPSEGELFF. In DNA form, the CDR3 reads TGTGCCAGCAGCGTAGTTCCCTCCGAGGGGGAGCTGTTTTTT.

This clone is a singleton in its sample. V usage is TRBV11-2 and J usage is TRBJ2-5; 11 positions match TRBD2. The CDR3 extends over 15 amino acids. V was pared by 4 bases and J by 5 bases, with 6 bases of the junction left unmatched. CDR1 is SGHAT, CDR2 FQNNGV, per germline. CDR3 DNA sequence: TGTGCCAGCAGCTCGGTAGCGGGGGGGAGGGAGACCCAGTACTTC. It translates to CASSSVAGGRETQYF.

The chain has TRBV10-3 and TRBJ1-2; D is unclear. V lost 8 bases and J lost 9, with 22 bases in between. This CDR3 is built from 14 residues. Germline V CDR1 and CDR2: ENHRY, SYGVKD. CDR3 DNA sequence: TGTGCCATCCGACCCGACGGAGGGCCTATACGCTACACCTTC. This encodes CAIRPDGGPIRYTF.

Here the CDR3 DNA reads TGTGCCAGCGCTACTGAGGGACAGGGGAACACCGGGGAGCTGTTTTTT. Protein: CASATEGQGNTGELFF. J is TRBJ2-2 and V is TRBV5-4; 9 nucleotides agree with TRBD1. Trimming cost V 7 bases and J 1 base; bases outside gene matches: 8. Germline loops: CDR1 SGHNT, CDR2 YYREEE (reference sequence). The CDR3 sequence is 16 residues long.

V and J are TRBV3-1 (or the pseudogene TRBV3-2) and TRBJ1-3; 8 positions match TRBD1. Germline CDR1 is LGHDT and CDR2 is YNNKEL (reference sequence). V was clipped by 3 bases and J by 0 bases; unmatched bases: 4. The CDR3 runs to 16 residues. CDR3: CASSQGTGTSGNTIYF. CDR3 nucleotides: TGTGCCAGCAGCCAGGGGACAGGAACCTCTGGAAACACCATATATTTT.

This chain uses TRBV19 with TRBJ2-1; TRBD1 matches 7 bases. Germline CDR1 reads LNHDA; CDR2 reads SQIVND (reference sequence). The junction had 8 bases not matched to a gene; V was cut back by 4 bases and J by 5 bases. This CDR3 is 15 amino acids long. The CDR3: CASSKGQVSDNEQFF. The CDR3 DNA follows: TGTGCCAGTAGTAAAGGACAGGTGTCTGACAATGAGCAGTTCTTC.

CDR3 amino acids: CASMTGDSNTGELFF. The CDR3 coding sequence is TGCGCCAGTATGACAGGGGATTCGAACACCGGGGAGCTGTTTTTT. The rearrangement uses TRBV5-1 and TRBJ2-2, with 8 bases fitting TRBD1. Per germline, CDR1 SGHRS and CDR2 YFSETQ. This CDR3 has 15 residues. Trimming at V came to 8 bases and at J to 0 bases, leaving 6 bases not matched to a gene.

The gene calls are TRBV19 and TRBJ2-3, with 7 bases that match TRBD1. Trimming cost V 3 bases and J 4 bases; bases outside gene matches: 7. The length of the CDR3 is 15 residues. Germline lookup yields CDR1 LNHDA and CDR2 SQIVND (reference sequence). This CDR3 reads CASSITGEISDTQYF. As DNA, the CDR3 is TGTGCCAGTAGTATTACAGGGGAGATTTCAGATACGCAGTATTTT.

This clone was found a few times. V is TRBV9 and J is TRBJ1-5; a weak D match, TRBD1 (5 bases). From germline, CDR1 is SGDLS and CDR2 YYNGEE. The CDR3 is 13 residues long. V was clipped by 4 bases and J by 5 bases, with 10 bases between them. CDR3 DNA: TGTGCCAGCAGCCCCGGGGGGGATCAGCCCCAGCATTTT. Translation: CASSPGGDQPQHF.